The clone carrying this T cell receptor beta chain has at least ten counts. Its specificity is not known. These data originate in a study of Graves' ophthalmopathy and Graves' hyperthyroidism. As the template, RNA transcripts were used to amplify TCR beta CDR3 regions. HTBI-primed RT-PCR formed the first round, and a multiplex PCR formed the second. TCRdb ran MiXCR on the multiplex PCR reads and lists one entry per CDR3 protein. The sample has 170,000 or so distinct CDR3 sequences; approximately 38% are singletons. V was trimmed by 1 base and J by 3 bases, leaving 10 bases between them. Germline CDR1 and CDR2: LGHDT and YNNKEL (reference sequence). This CDR3 has 15 amino acids. Study-wide points: Detection in blood was also observed for most expanded thyroid clonotypes above 0.001 frequency.

The chain couples TRBV3-1 to TRBJ1-3; possibly TRBD1 for D (5 bases). The source material was peripheral blood. The origin of this receptor is a woman between 40 and 55 years old with Graves' ophthalmopathy. CDR3 region: CASSQAGRVGNTIYF. The CDR3 DNA is TGTGCCAGCAGCCAAGCAGGGAGGGTTGGAAACACCATATATTTT.